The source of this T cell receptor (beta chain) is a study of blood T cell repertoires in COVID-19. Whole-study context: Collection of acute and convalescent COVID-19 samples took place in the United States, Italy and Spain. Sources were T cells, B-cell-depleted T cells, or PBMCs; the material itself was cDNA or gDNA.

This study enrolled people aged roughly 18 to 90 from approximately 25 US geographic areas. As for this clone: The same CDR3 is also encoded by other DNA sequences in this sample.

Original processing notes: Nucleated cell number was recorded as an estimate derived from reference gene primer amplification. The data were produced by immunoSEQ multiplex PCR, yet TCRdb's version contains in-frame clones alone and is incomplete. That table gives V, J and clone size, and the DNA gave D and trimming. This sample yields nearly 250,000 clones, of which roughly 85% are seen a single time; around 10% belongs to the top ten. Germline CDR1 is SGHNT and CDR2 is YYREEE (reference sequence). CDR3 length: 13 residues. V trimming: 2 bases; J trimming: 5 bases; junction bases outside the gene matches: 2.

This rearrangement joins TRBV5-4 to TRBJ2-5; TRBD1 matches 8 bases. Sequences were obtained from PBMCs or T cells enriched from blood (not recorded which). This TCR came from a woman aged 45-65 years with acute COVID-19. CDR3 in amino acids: CASSFDRGETQYF. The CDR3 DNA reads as TGTGCCAGCAGCTTCGACAGGGGTGAGACCCAGTACTTC.